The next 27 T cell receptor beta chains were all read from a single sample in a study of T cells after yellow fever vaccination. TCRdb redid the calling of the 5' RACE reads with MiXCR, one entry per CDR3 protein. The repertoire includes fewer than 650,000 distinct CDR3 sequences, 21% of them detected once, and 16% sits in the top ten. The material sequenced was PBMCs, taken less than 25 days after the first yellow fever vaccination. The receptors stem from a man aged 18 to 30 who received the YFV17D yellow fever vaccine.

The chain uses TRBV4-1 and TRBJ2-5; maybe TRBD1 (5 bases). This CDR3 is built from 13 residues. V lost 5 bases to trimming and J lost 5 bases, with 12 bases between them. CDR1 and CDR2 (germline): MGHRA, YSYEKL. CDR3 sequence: CASSITGAETQYF. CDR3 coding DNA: TGCGCCAGCAGCATAACAGGAGCGGAGACCCAGTACTTC.

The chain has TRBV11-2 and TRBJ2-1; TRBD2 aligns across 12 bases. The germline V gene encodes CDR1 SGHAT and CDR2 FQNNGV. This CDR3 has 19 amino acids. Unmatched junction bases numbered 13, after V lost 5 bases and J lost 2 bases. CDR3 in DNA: TGTGCCAGCAGCCCTCAGACCCTAGGACTAGCGGGGCCCTACAATGAGCAGTTCTTC. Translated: CASSPQTLGLAGPYNEQFF.

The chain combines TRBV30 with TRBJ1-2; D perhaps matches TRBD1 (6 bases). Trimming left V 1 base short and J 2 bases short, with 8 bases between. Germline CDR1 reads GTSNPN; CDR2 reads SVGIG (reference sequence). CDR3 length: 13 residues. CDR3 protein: CAWSGGGNYGYTF. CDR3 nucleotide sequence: TGTGCCTGGAGTGGAGGGGGAAACTATGGCTACACCTTC.

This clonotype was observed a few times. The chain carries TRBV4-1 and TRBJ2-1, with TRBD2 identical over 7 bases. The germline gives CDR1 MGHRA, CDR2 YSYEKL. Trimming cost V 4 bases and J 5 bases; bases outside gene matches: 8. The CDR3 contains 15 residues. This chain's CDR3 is CASSPAGLTNNEQFF. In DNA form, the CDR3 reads TGCGCCAGCAGCCCCGCGGGACTAACGAACAATGAGCAGTTCTTC.

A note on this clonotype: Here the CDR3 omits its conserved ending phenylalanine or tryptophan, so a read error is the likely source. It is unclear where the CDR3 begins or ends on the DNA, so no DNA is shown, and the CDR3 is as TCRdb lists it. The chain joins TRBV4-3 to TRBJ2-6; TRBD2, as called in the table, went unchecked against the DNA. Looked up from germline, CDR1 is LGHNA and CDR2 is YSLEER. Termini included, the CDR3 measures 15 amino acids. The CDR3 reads CASSQTSGSGANVLT.

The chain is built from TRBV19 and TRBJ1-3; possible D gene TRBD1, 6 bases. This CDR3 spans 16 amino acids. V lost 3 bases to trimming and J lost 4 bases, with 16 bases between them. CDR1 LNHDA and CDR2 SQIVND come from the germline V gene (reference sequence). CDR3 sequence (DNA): TGTGCCAGTAGTATCTCCCCACAGGGATCCGGAAACACCATATATTTT. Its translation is CASSISPQGSGNTIYF.

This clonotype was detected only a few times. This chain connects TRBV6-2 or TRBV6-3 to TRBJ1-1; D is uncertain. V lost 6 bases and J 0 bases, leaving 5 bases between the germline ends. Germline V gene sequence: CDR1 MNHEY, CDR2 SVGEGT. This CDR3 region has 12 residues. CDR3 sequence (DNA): TGTGCCAGCAGGGAGGTGAACACTGAAGCTTTCTTT. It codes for CASREVNTEAFF.

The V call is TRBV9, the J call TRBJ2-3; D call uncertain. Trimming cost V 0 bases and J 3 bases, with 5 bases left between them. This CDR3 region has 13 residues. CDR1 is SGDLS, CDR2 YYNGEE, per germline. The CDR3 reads CASSVEMTDTQYF. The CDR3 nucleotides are TGTGCCAGCAGCGTAGAAATGACAGATACGCAGTATTTT.

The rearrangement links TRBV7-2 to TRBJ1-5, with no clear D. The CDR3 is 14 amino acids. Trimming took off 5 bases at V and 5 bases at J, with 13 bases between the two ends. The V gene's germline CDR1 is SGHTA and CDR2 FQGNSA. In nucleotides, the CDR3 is TGTGCCAGCAGCGGGCGGGGAAATCATCAGCCCCAGCATTTT. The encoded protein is CASSGRGNHQPQHF.

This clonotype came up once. In DNA form, the CDR3 reads TGTGCCAGCAGCCAACGACAGGGTGGGGGGGATACGCAGTATTTT. Amino acids: CASSQRQGGGDTQYF. The V call is TRBV7-9, the J call TRBJ2-3; a possible D gene is TRBD1 (7 bases). CDR3 length: 15 amino acids. The germline V and J ends were trimmed by 5 bases and 6 bases, with 18 bases remaining between them. Germline values: CDR1 SEHNR, CDR2 FQNEAQ (reference sequence). Full variable domain (outside the CDR3, taken from reference TRBV7-9 and TRBJ2-3): DTGVSQNPRHKITKRGQNVTFRCDPISEHNRLYWYRQTLGQGPEFLTYFQNEAQLEKSRLLSDRFSAERPKGSFSTLEIQRTEQGDSAMYLCASSQRQGGGDTQYFGPGTRLTVL.

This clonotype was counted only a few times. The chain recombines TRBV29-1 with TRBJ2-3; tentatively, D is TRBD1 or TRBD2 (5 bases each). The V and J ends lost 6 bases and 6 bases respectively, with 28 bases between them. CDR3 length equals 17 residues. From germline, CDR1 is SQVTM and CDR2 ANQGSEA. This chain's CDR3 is CSVARGWGEGLKDTQYF. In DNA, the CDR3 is TGCAGCGTCGCGAGGGGTTGGGGTGAGGGGCTCAAGGATACGCAGTATTTT.

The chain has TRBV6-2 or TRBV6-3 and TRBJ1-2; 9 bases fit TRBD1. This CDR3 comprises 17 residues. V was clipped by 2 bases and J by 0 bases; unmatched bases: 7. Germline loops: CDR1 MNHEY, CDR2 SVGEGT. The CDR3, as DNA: TGTGCCAGCAGTTACCGGGACAGGGCGATCACTAACTATGGCTACACCTTC. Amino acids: CASSYRDRAITNYGYTF.

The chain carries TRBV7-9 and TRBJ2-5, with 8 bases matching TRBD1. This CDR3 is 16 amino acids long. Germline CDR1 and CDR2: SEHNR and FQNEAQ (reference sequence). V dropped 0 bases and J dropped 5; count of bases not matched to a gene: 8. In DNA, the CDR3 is TGTGCCAGCAGCTTAGCGCGATCAGGGGGCTTGGAGACCCAGTACTTC. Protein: CASSLARSGGLETQYF.

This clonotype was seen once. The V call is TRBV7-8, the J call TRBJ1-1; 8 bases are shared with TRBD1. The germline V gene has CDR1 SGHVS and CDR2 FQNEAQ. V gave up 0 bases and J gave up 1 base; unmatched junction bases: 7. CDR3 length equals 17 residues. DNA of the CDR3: TGTGCCAGCAGCTTAGCGGTACCAGGGGGCCGGAACACTGAAGCTTTCTTT. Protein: CASSLAVPGGRNTEAFF.

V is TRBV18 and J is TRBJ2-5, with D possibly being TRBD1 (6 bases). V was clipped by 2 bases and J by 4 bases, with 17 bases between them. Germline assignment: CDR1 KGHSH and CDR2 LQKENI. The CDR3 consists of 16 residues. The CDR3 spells CASSPIQGPTGETQYF. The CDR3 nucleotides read TGTGCCAGCTCACCAATTCAGGGGCCCACGGGAGAGACCCAGTACTTC. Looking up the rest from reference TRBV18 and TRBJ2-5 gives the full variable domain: NAGVMQNPRHLVRRRGQEARLRCSPMKGHSHVYWYRQLPEEGLKFMVYLQKENIIDESGMPKERFSAEFPKEGPSILRIQQVVRGDSAAYFCASSPIQGPTGETQYFGPGTRLLVL.

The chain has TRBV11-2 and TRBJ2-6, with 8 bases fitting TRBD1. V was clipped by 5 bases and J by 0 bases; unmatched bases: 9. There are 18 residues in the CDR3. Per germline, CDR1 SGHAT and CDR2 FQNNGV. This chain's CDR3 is CASSPQTGEFSGANVLTF. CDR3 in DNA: TGTGCCAGCAGCCCTCAGACAGGGGAATTCTCTGGGGCCAACGTCCTGACTTTC.

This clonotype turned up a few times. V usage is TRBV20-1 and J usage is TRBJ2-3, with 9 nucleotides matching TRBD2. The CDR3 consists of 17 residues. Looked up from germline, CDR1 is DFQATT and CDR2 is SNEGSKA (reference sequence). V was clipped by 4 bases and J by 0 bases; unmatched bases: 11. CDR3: CSANPAGGPGSTDTQYF. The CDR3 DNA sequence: TGCAGTGCTAACCCCGCGGGGGGGCCTGGGAGCACAGATACGCAGTATTTT.

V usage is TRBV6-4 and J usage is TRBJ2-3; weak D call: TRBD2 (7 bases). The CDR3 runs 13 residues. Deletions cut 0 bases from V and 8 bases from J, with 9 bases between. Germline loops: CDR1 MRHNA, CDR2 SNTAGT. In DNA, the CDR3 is TGTGCCAGCAGTGACTCGGCGGGGGCTACGCAGTATTTT. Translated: CASSDSAGATQYF.

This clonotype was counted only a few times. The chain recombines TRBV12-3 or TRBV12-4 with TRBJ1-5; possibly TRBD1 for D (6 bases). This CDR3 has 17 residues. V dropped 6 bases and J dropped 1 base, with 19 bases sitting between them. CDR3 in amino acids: CASRPGTWVGSNQPQHF. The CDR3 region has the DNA TGTGCCAGCAGGCCCGGGACATGGGTCGGAAGCAATCAGCCCCAGCATTTT.

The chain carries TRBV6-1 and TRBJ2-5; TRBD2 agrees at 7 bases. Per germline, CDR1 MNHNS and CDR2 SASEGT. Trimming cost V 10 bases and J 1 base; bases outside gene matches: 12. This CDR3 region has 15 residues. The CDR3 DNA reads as TGTGCCACCACCAAAGCCGGGGGGACCCAAGAGACCCAGTACTTC. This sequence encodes CATTKAGGTQETQYF.

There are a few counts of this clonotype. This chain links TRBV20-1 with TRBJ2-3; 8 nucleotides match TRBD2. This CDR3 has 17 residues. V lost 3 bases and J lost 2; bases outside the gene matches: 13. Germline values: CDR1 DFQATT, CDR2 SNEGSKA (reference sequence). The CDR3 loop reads CSARGLIAGITTDTQYF. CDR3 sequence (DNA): TGCAGTGCTAGGGGGCTTATAGCGGGGATAACCACAGATACGCAGTATTTT.

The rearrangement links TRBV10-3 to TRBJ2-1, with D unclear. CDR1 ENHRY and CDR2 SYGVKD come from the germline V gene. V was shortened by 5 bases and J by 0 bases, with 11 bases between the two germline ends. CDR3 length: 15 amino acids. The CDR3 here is CAISLETHSYNEQFF. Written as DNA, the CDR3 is TGTGCCATCAGTCTCGAGACGCACTCCTACAATGAGCAGTTCTTC.

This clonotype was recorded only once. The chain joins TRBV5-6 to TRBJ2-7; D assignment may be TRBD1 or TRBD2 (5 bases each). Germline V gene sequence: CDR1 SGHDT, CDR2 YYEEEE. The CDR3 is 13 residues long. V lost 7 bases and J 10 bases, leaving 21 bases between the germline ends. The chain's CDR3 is CASGIGTQDGQYV. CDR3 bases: TGTGCCAGCGGCATCGGGACCCAGGACGGACAGTACGTC.

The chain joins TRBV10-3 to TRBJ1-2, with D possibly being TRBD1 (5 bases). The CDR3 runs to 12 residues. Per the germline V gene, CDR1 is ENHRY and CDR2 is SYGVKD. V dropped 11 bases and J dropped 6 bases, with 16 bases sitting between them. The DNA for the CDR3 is TGTGCCTTGGGAACGGGGGGAAATGGCTACACCTTC. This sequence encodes CALGTGGNGYTF.

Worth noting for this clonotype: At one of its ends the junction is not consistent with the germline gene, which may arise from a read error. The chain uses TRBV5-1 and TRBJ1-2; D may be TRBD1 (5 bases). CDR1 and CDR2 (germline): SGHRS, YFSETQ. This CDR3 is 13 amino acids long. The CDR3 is CACSFLGLYGYTF. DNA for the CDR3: TGCGCCTGCAGCTTTCTGGGGCTATATGGCTACACCTTC.

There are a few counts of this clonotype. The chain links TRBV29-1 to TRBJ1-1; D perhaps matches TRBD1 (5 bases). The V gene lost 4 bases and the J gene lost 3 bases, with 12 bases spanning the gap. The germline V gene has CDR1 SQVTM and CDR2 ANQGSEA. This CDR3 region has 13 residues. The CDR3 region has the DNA TGCAGCGTTGCCGGGGGGATTTACACTGAAGCTTTCTTT. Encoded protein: CSVAGGIYTEAFF. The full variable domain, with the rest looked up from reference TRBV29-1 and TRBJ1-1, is SAVISQKPSRDICQRGTSLTIQCQVDSQVTMMFWYRQQPGQSLTLIATANQGSEATYESGFVIDKFPISRPNLTFSTLTVSNMSPEDSSIYLCSVAGGIYTEAFFGQGTRLTVV.

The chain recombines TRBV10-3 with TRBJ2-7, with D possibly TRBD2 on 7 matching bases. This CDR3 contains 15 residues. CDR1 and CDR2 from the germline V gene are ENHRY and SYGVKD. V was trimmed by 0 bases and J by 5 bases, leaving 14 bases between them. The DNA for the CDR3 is TGTGCCATCAGTGAGTCGTGGGGGGGCGTCGACGAGCAGTACTTC. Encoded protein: CAISESWGGVDEQYF.